This T cell receptor (beta chain) was retrieved from a study of blood T cell repertoires in COVID-19. Study-level information: Whether acute or convalescent, the COVID-19 samples came from the United States, Italy and Spain.

Sequenced by immunoSEQ multiplex PCR; TCRdb stores in-frame clones only, minus some. The profile covers some 170,000 clones, with around 83% appearing a single time and 13% to 15% taken by the ten largest. This CDR3 contains 16 residues. V dropped 6 bases and J dropped 8 bases, with 25 bases sitting between them. From germline, CDR1 is MNHEY and CDR2 SMNVEV (reference sequence). Sequencing was carried out using PBMCs or T cells enriched from blood (not recorded which). The receptor was isolated from a man over 45 who had recovered from COVID-19. V usage is TRBV27 and J usage is TRBJ1-2; possibly TRBD1 for D (5 bases). CDR3 loop: CASRNLKWSRDVGYTF. CDR3 in DNA: TGTGCCAGCAGAAATCTGAAATGGTCCAGGGATGTGGGCTACACCTTC.